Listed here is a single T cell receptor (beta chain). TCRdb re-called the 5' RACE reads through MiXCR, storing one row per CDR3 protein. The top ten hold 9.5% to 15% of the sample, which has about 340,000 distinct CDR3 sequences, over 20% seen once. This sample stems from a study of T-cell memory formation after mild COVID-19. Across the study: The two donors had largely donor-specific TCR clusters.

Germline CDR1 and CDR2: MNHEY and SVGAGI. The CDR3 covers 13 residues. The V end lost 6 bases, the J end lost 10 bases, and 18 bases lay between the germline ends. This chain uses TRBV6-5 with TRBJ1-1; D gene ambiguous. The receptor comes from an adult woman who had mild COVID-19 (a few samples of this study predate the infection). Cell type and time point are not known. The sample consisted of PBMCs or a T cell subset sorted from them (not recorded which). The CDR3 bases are TGTGCCAGCAGACAGTCAGGTCTCCGGGGAGCTTTCTTT. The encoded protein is CASRQSGLRGAFF.